The rows below give T cell receptor beta chains drawn from one sample of a study of T-cell memory formation after mild COVID-19. TCRdb ran MiXCR on the 5' RACE reads and lists one entry per CDR3 protein. This sample has hundreds of thousands of distinct CDR3 sequences, with 20% found just once. The sequencing input was PBMCs or a T cell subset sorted from them (not recorded which). Receptors originate from an adult woman who had mild COVID-19 (a few samples of this study predate the infection). Cell type and time point are not known. The CDR3 runs from the conserved cysteine through the conserved F or W. The order of the fields is J gene, V gene, clone size, D gene, CDR3 protein, CDR3 DNA. D genes are given only for firm matches. Clone size is not always given. Where it is, it says once, few, many or a class for expanded clones.

j_gene: TRBJ2-7
v_gene: TRBV30
abundance: NA
d_gene: NA
CDR3aa: CACRLTGASSYEQYF
CDR3nt: TGTGCCTGCCGCCTAACCGGGGCCTCTTCCTACGAGCAGTACTTC

j_gene: TRBJ2-7
v_gene: TRBV18
abundance: many
d_gene: TRBD2
CDR3aa: CASSPKLLAGTYEQYF
CDR3nt: TGTGCCAGCTCACCGAAATTACTAGCGGGGACCTACGAGCAGTACTTC

j_gene: TRBJ2-1
v_gene: TRBV5-1
abundance: few
d_gene: NA
CDR3aa: CASSSMGGHEQFF
CDR3nt: TGCGCCAGCAGCTCCATGGGGGGGCATGAGCAGTTCTTC

j_gene: TRBJ2-3
v_gene: TRBV3-1
abundance: NA
d_gene: NA
CDR3aa: CASSPRRWASTDTQYF
CDR3nt: TGTGCCAGCAGCCCTCGTCGATGGGCAAGCACAGATACGCAGTATTTT

j_gene: TRBJ1-4
v_gene: TRBV5-1
abundance: NA
d_gene: TRBD1
CDR3aa: CASSHGDRATNEKLFF
CDR3nt: TGCGCCAGCAGCCACGGGGACAGAGCAACTAATGAAAAACTGTTTTTT

j_gene: TRBJ2-5
v_gene: TRBV7-2
abundance: many
d_gene: NA
CDR3aa: CASSTWGRRKETQYF
CDR3nt: TGTGCCAGCAGTACTTGGGGGAGGAGAAAGGAGACCCAGTACTTC

j_gene: TRBJ2-1
v_gene: TRBV20-1
abundance: few
d_gene: NA
CDR3aa: CSASSSGRSRNEQFF
CDR3nt: TGCAGTGCTAGTTCCAGCGGACGTAGTAGGAATGAGCAGTTCTTC

j_gene: TRBJ2-3
v_gene: TRBV30
abundance: NA
d_gene: TRBD2
CDR3aa: CAWSDAQTSYTDTQYF
CDR3nt: TGTGCCTGGAGTGATGCCCAGACTAGCTACACAGATACGCAGTATTTT

j_gene: TRBJ2-7
v_gene: TRBV7-6
abundance: NA
d_gene: TRBD1
CDR3aa: CASSAGQGLVSLYEQYF
CDR3nt: TGTGCCAGCAGCGCAGGACAGGGGTTGGTCTCCTTATACGAGCAGTACTTC

j_gene: TRBJ2-5
v_gene: TRBV4-1
abundance: NA
d_gene: NA
CDR3aa: CASSPRCAGRETQYF
CDR3nt: TGCGCCAGCAGCCCCCGCTGTGCTGGGAGGGAGACCCAGTACTTC

j_gene: TRBJ1-1
v_gene: TRBV3-1
abundance: few
d_gene: NA
CDR3aa: CASSLNFPGAEAFF
CDR3nt: TGTGCCAGCAGCCTAAACTTCCCGGGCGCTGAAGCTTTCTTT

j_gene: TRBJ2-2
v_gene: TRBV20-1
abundance: NA
d_gene: NA
CDR3aa: CSAYSNSRRGTGELFF
CDR3nt: TGCAGTGCTTACTCTAATAGCCGACGGGGCACCGGGGAGCTGTTTTTT

j_gene: TRBJ2-3
v_gene: TRBV20-1
abundance: NA
d_gene: TRBD2
CDR3aa: CSARAIAGGPTDTQYF
CDR3nt: TGCAGTGCTAGGGCCATAGCGGGGGGCCCCACAGATACGCAGTATTTT

j_gene: TRBJ2-7
v_gene: TRBV5-5
abundance: few
d_gene: NA
CDR3aa: CATGPTAGHRDEQYF
CDR3nt: TGTGCCACGGGACCAACGGCAGGGCATCGAGACGAGCAGTACTTC

j_gene: TRBJ2-1
v_gene: TRBV12-3/TRBV12-4
abundance: few
d_gene: TRBD2
CDR3aa: CASSPLAGVSRAQFF
CDR3nt: TGTGCCAGCAGCCCTCTAGCGGGAGTATCCCGGGCGCAGTTCTTC

j_gene: TRBJ2-3
v_gene: TRBV24-1
abundance: few
d_gene: NA
CDR3aa: CATSQTKGSAQYF
CDR3nt: TGTGCCACCAGTCAAACGAAGGGTTCAGCGCAGTATTTT

j_gene: TRBJ2-1
v_gene: TRBV29-1
abundance: NA
d_gene: TRBD2
CDR3aa: CSGTPLAAYNEQFF
CDR3nt: TGCAGCGGGACACCACTAGCGGCCTACAATGAGCAGTTCTTC

j_gene: TRBJ2-2
v_gene: TRBV12-3/TRBV12-4
abundance: few
d_gene: NA
CDR3aa: CASSSTPTPNTGELFF
CDR3nt: TGTGCCAGCAGTTCAACGCCGACCCCGAACACCGGGGAGCTGTTTTTT

j_gene: TRBJ1-5
v_gene: TRBV18
abundance: NA
d_gene: NA
CDR3aa: CASSPGLSPQHF
CDR3nt: TGTGCCAGCTCCCCAGGGTTGAGTCCCCAGCATTTT

j_gene: TRBJ2-1
v_gene: TRBV11-2
abundance: NA
d_gene: TRBD1
CDR3aa: CASSRGQGWEKGPYNEQFF
CDR3nt: TGTGCCAGCAGCAGGGGACAGGGTTGGGAAAAAGGCCCCTACAATGAGCAGTTCTTC

j_gene: TRBJ1-1
v_gene: TRBV12-3/TRBV12-4
abundance: NA
d_gene: NA
CDR3aa: CASRPPGGHPMNTEAFF
CDR3nt: TGTGCCAGCAGACCCCCGGGTGGGCACCCCATGAACACTGAAGCTTTCTTT

j_gene: TRBJ1-1
v_gene: TRBV19
abundance: few
d_gene: NA
CDR3aa: CASSKTSTEAFF
CDR3nt: TGTGCCAGTAGTAAGACGAGTACTGAAGCTTTCTTT

j_gene: TRBJ1-1
v_gene: TRBV6-2/TRBV6-3
abundance: NA
d_gene: NA
CDR3aa: CASSYSTSDSLNTEAFF
CDR3nt: TGTGCCAGCAGTTACTCGACCTCCGACAGCCTGAACACTGAAGCTTTCTTT

j_gene: TRBJ2-1
v_gene: TRBV4-2
abundance: few
d_gene: NA
CDR3aa: CASSQNSLGNEQFF
CDR3nt: TGTGCCAGCAGCCAGAACTCACTGGGGAATGAGCAGTTCTTC

j_gene: TRBJ2-2
v_gene: TRBV6-4
abundance: few
d_gene: NA
CDR3aa: CASSDYNTGELFF
CDR3nt: TGTGCCAGCAGTGACTATAACACCGGGGAGCTGTTTTTT

j_gene: TRBJ2-3
v_gene: TRBV6-1
abundance: few
d_gene: NA
CDR3aa: CASSEYELGAADTQYF
CDR3nt: TGTGCCAGCAGTGAATATGAGCTGGGGGCGGCAGATACGCAGTATTTT

j_gene: TRBJ2-7
v_gene: TRBV5-1
abundance: NA
d_gene: NA
CDR3aa: CASHPRQPSSYEQYF
CDR3nt: TGCGCCAGCCACCCGCGGCAGCCGAGCTCCTACGAGCAGTACTTC

j_gene: TRBJ1-3
v_gene: TRBV7-9
abundance: NA
d_gene: NA
CDR3aa: CASSFRGSSGNTIYF
CDR3nt: TGTGCCAGCAGTTTTCGAGGGAGCTCTGGAAACACCATATATTTT

j_gene: TRBJ1-1
v_gene: TRBV9
abundance: few
d_gene: TRBD1
CDR3aa: CASSAVTGVNTEAFF
CDR3nt: TGTGCCAGCAGCGCGGTGACAGGGGTGAACACTGAAGCTTTCTTT

j_gene: TRBJ2-1
v_gene: TRBV19
abundance: NA
d_gene: TRBD2
CDR3aa: CASSMNSGRTEQFF
CDR3nt: TGTGCCAGTAGTATGAACAGCGGGAGGACTGAGCAGTTCTTC

j_gene: TRBJ2-4
v_gene: TRBV20-1
abundance: NA
d_gene: TRBD1
CDR3aa: CSAREAGQGNIQYF
CDR3nt: TGCAGTGCTAGAGAGGCGGGACAGGGGAACATTCAGTACTTC

j_gene: TRBJ1-1
v_gene: TRBV30
abundance: NA
d_gene: NA
CDR3aa: CAWSVIATEAFF
CDR3nt: TGTGCCTGGAGTGTCATTGCCACTGAAGCTTTCTTT

j_gene: TRBJ1-1
v_gene: TRBV18
abundance: few
d_gene: NA
CDR3aa: CASSTGRNTEAFF
CDR3nt: TGTGCCAGCTCAACCGGGAGGAACACTGAAGCTTTCTTT

j_gene: TRBJ1-1
v_gene: TRBV4-3
abundance: NA
d_gene: NA
CDR3aa: CASSQDPGFEAFF
CDR3nt: TGCGCCAGCAGCCAAGACCCAGGGTTTGAAGCTTTCTTT

j_gene: TRBJ2-5
v_gene: TRBV7-2
abundance: few
d_gene: NA
CDR3aa: CASSLEYTQETQYF
CDR3nt: TGTGCCAGCAGCTTAGAATACACACAAGAGACCCAGTACTTC

j_gene: TRBJ2-3
v_gene: TRBV9
abundance: many
d_gene: NA
CDR3aa: CASSPGTYTDTQYF
CDR3nt: TGTGCCAGCAGCCCCGGGACCTACACAGATACGCAGTATTTT

j_gene: TRBJ1-1
v_gene: TRBV19
abundance: NA
d_gene: NA
CDR3aa: CASSIMEGGSGGSTEAFF
CDR3nt: TGTGCCAGTAGTATCATGGAGGGTGGATCTGGTGGAAGCACTGAAGCTTTCTTT

j_gene: TRBJ1-1
v_gene: TRBV18
abundance: few
d_gene: NA
CDR3aa: CASSPSDSRATEAFF
CDR3nt: TGTGCCAGCTCACCCTCCGACAGCCGGGCCACTGAAGCTTTCTTT

j_gene: TRBJ2-5
v_gene: TRBV21-1
abundance: few
d_gene: NA
CDR3aa: CASSRSEAGTGVETQYF
CDR3nt: TGTGCCAGCAGCAGGAGCGAAGCCGGGACAGGGGTGGAGACCCAGTACTTC

j_gene: TRBJ2-4
v_gene: TRBV20-1
abundance: NA
d_gene: TRBD1
CDR3aa: CSGTTGRYAKNIQYF
CDR3nt: TGCAGTGGCACGACAGGGAGATATGCCAAAAACATTCAGTACTTC

j_gene: TRBJ2-1
v_gene: TRBV5-5
abundance: NA
d_gene: NA
CDR3aa: CASSNPGYYNEQFF
CDR3nt: TGTGCCAGCAGTAACCCGGGGTACTACAATGAGCAGTTCTTC

j_gene: TRBJ2-2
v_gene: TRBV12-3/TRBV12-4
abundance: many
d_gene: NA
CDR3aa: CASSSSGATGELFF
CDR3nt: TGTGCCAGCAGTTCCTCAGGGGCCACCGGGGAGCTGTTTTTT

j_gene: TRBJ1-1
v_gene: TRBV12-3/TRBV12-4
abundance: few
d_gene: TRBD1
CDR3aa: CASSPDGTGGVTEAFF
CDR3nt: TGTGCCAGCAGCCCAGACGGGACAGGGGGCGTCACTGAAGCTTTCTTT

j_gene: TRBJ1-2
v_gene: TRBV29-1
abundance: few
d_gene: TRBD1
CDR3aa: CSVEDVGTGGDGYTF
CDR3nt: TGCAGCGTTGAAGACGTCGGGACAGGGGGCGATGGCTACACCTTC

j_gene: TRBJ1-2
v_gene: TRBV20-1
abundance: few
d_gene: TRBD1
CDR3aa: CSARDPRTGSLYTF
CDR3nt: TGCAGTGCTAGAGACCCCCGGACAGGGAGCCTCTACACCTTC

j_gene: TRBJ2-1
v_gene: TRBV7-9
abundance: few
d_gene: TRBD2
CDR3aa: CASSRKAREGPRSYNEQFF
CDR3nt: TGTGCCAGCAGCCGGAAGGCGCGGGAGGGCCCAAGGTCCTACAATGAGCAGTTCTTC

j_gene: TRBJ1-2
v_gene: TRBV29-1
abundance: few
d_gene: NA
CDR3aa: CSVPLGGTYGYTF
CDR3nt: TGCAGCGTTCCCCTTGGAGGGACTTATGGCTACACCTTC

j_gene: TRBJ2-7
v_gene: TRBV12-3/TRBV12-4
abundance: few
d_gene: NA
CDR3aa: CASSERFSYEQYF
CDR3nt: TGTGCCAGCAGCGAAAGGTTCTCCTACGAGCAGTACTTC

j_gene: TRBJ1-5
v_gene: TRBV3-1
abundance: NA
d_gene: TRBD1
CDR3aa: CASSRGTGAGQPQHF
CDR3nt: TGTGCCAGCAGCCGAGGGACAGGGGCAGGGCAGCCCCAGCATTTT

j_gene: TRBJ1-2
v_gene: TRBV12-5
abundance: NA
d_gene: TRBD1
CDR3aa: CASGMESGQNYGYTF
CDR3nt: TGTGCTAGTGGTATGGAATCGGGACAGAACTATGGCTACACCTTC

j_gene: TRBJ2-1
v_gene: TRBV20-1
abundance: few
d_gene: TRBD2
CDR3aa: CSASSGSRNEQFF
CDR3nt: TGCAGTGCTTCCAGCGGGAGTAGGAATGAGCAGTTCTTC

j_gene: TRBJ2-7
v_gene: TRBV4-1
abundance: few
d_gene: NA
CDR3aa: CASSQWLDSSSSYEQYF
CDR3nt: TGCGCCAGCAGCCAGTGGCTGGACAGCTCGAGCTCCTACGAGCAGTACTTC

j_gene: TRBJ1-1
v_gene: TRBV12-3/TRBV12-4
abundance: many
d_gene: TRBD1
CDR3aa: CASSLTGTNTEAFF
CDR3nt: TGTGCCAGCAGTTTGACAGGGACGAACACTGAAGCTTTCTTT

j_gene: TRBJ1-6
v_gene: TRBV3-1
abundance: NA
d_gene: NA
CDR3aa: CASSQGVNYNSPLHF
CDR3nt: TGTGCCAGCAGCCAAGGTGTAAACTATAATTCACCCCTCCACTTT

j_gene: TRBJ2-1
v_gene: TRBV19
abundance: few
d_gene: TRBD2
CDR3aa: CASALLAGGSYNEQFF
CDR3nt: TGTGCCAGTGCTCTCCTAGCGGGCGGCTCCTACAATGAGCAGTTCTTC

j_gene: TRBJ1-2
v_gene: TRBV6-5
abundance: few
d_gene: TRBD1
CDR3aa: CASRRTGGMGYTF
CDR3nt: TGTGCCAGCAGACGGACAGGGGGCATGGGCTACACCTTC

j_gene: TRBJ1-1
v_gene: TRBV5-1
abundance: NA
d_gene: TRBD1
CDR3aa: CASTVRTGRGEAFF
CDR3nt: TGCGCCAGCACCGTGCGGACAGGGCGTGGTGAAGCTTTCTTT

j_gene: TRBJ2-1
v_gene: TRBV5-1
abundance: many
d_gene: TRBD1
CDR3aa: CASSFGQDYNEQFF
CDR3nt: TGCGCCAGCAGCTTCGGACAGGACTACAATGAGCAGTTCTTC

j_gene: TRBJ2-3
v_gene: TRBV7-8
abundance: many
d_gene: NA
CDR3aa: CASSLRSTTDTQYF
CDR3nt: TGTGCCAGCAGCTTAAGGTCAACCACAGATACGCAGTATTTT

j_gene: TRBJ1-1
v_gene: TRBV12-3/TRBV12-4
abundance: few
d_gene: NA
CDR3aa: CASNTGDSFMNTEAFF
CDR3nt: TGTGCCAGCAACACTGGAGACAGCTTCATGAACACTGAAGCTTTCTTT